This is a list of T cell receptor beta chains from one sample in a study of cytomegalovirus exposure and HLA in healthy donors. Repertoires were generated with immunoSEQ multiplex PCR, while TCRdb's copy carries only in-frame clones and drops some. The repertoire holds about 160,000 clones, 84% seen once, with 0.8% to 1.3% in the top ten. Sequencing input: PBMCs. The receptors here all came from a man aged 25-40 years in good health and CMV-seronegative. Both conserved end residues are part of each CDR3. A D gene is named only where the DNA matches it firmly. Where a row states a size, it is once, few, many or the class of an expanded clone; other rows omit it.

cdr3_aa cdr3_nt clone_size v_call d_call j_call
CASSPGGGDEQYF TGTGCCAGCAGCCCCGGGGGGGGAGACGAGCAGTACTTC many TRBV7-7 TRBD2 TRBJ2-7
CASSYSRAGANVLTF TGTGCCAGCAGTTACTCGAGGGCCGGGGCCAACGTCCTGACTTTC few TRBV6-6 - TRBJ2-6
CASRSLAGGGEQYF TGTGCCAGCCGTTCCCTGGCGGGAGGCGGCGAGCAGTACTTC - TRBV5-6 TRBD2 TRBJ2-7
CASSLAGLTDTQYF TGCGCCAGCAGCTTAGCGGGGCTCACAGATACGCAGTATTTT - TRBV5-1 TRBD2 TRBJ2-3
CASSPRGIAETQYF TGCGCCAGCAGCCCCCGCGGGATCGCGGAGACCCAGTACTTC - TRBV5-1 - TRBJ2-5
CASSLGGGGGVGETQYF TGCGCCAGCAGCTTGGGTGGAGGGGGCGGCGTTGGGGAGACCCAGTACTTC - TRBV5-1 - TRBJ2-5
CASSEWEAGEGDNEQFF TGTGCCAGCAGTGAATGGGAAGCGGGAGAGGGCGACAATGAGCAGTTCTTC - TRBV6-1 TRBD2 TRBJ2-1
CASSVDGAGDTDTQYF TGTGCCAGCAGCGTAGACGGGGCGGGAGACACAGATACGCAGTATTTT - TRBV9 TRBD2 TRBJ2-3
CASRALAGGYPLTYEQYF TGCGCCAGCAGGGCACTAGCGGGAGGTTATCCCCTCACCTACGAGCAGTACTTC - TRBV10-1 TRBD2 TRBJ2-7
CASKRLAGANTDTQYF TGTGCCAGCAAGAGACTAGCGGGGGCAAACACAGATACGCAGTATTTT - TRBV2 TRBD2 TRBJ2-3
CASRGTGYEKLFF TGTGCCAGCAGGGGGACAGGGTATGAAAAACTGTTTTTT - TRBV27 TRBD1 TRBJ1-4
CASSIRTSGSYEQFF TGTGCCAGTAGTATTCGGACTAGCGGGAGCTATGAGCAGTTCTTC - TRBV19 TRBD2 TRBJ2-1
CASSEAGLVGEQFF TGTGCCAGCAGTGAAGCGGGACTAGTCGGTGAGCAGTTCTTC - TRBV2 TRBD2 TRBJ2-1
CASSFGGSEAFF TGTGCCAGCAGTTTCGGGGGGTCTGAAGCTTTCTTT - TRBV6-5 - TRBJ1-1
CASSPQGADQPQHF TGCGCCAGCAGCCCACAGGGCGCAGATCAGCCCCAGCATTTT - TRBV10-2 - TRBJ1-5
CASSLYRDYEQYF TGTGCCAGCAGCTTATATCGGGACTACGAGCAGTACTTC - TRBV7-3 - TRBJ2-7
CASSQVTRSTDTQYF TGTGCCAGCAGCCAAGTCACTAGGAGCACAGATACGCAGTATTTT - TRBV14 - TRBJ2-3
CASRSSGRTQETQYF TGTGCCAGCAGGTCGAGCGGGAGGACCCAAGAGACCCAGTACTTC - TRBV6-6 TRBD2 TRBJ2-5
CASGQGGTGNTIYF TGTGCCAGCGGCCAAGGAGGTACTGGAAACACCATATATTTT - TRBV5-6 - TRBJ1-3
CASTRTGTGSYEQYF TGTGCCAGCACCCGAACAGGAACAGGATCCTACGAGCAGTACTTC - TRBV5-8 - TRBJ2-7
CASSYGTGWNTEAFF TGCGCCAGCAGCTATGGGACAGGGTGGAACACTGAAGCTTTCTTT once TRBV5-1 TRBD1 TRBJ1-1
CASSRLQGKLFF TGTGCCAGCAGCCGCTTACAGGGCAAACTGTTTTTT once TRBV11-2 - TRBJ1-4
CATSSGYGIEQFF TGTGCCACCAGCAGCGGGTACGGAATTGAGCAGTTCTTC - TRBV15 - TRBJ2-1
CASSKTGDNTIYF TGTGCCAGCTCAAAGACAGGGGACAACACCATATATTTT - TRBV18 TRBD1 TRBJ1-3
CAWSPQGAPNTGELFF TGTGCCTGGAGCCCGCAGGGGGCCCCGAACACCGGGGAGCTGTTTTTT once TRBV30 TRBD1 TRBJ2-2
CASSTRQGRQPQHF TGTGCCAGTAGTACCAGACAGGGCCGGCAGCCCCAGCATTTT once TRBV19 TRBD1 TRBJ1-5
CASSENRGQGEKLFF TGTGCCAGCAGCGAGAACAGGGGGCAAGGAGAAAAACTGTTTTTT - TRBV6-1 TRBD1 TRBJ1-4
CASSQRGGGENIQYF TGCGCCAGCAGCCAAAGGGGGGGAGGCGAGAACATTCAGTACTTC - TRBV4-3 - TRBJ2-4
CATSRDNGGSYNEQFF TGTGCCACCAGCAGAGATAATGGGGGCTCTTACAATGAGCAGTTCTTC - TRBV15 - TRBJ2-1
CASSLAPAQGAFYEQYF TGTGCCAGCAGCTTAGCCCCCGCCCAGGGGGCGTTCTACGAGCAGTACTTC - TRBV11-2 TRBD1 TRBJ2-7
CASSLQRGGPPSYEQYF TGTGCCAGCAGCTTACAGCGGGGCGGGCCGCCTTCCTACGAGCAGTACTTC - TRBV7-9 TRBD2 TRBJ2-7
CASSGTAGGGDTQYF TGTGCCAGCAGTGGGACGGCGGGGGGTGGGGATACGCAGTATTTT - TRBV6-1 TRBD2 TRBJ2-3
CASGQGATDTQYF TGTGCCAGCGGACAGGGGGCCACAGATACGCAGTATTTT - TRBV6-4 TRBD1 TRBJ2-3
CASSWAGDAYNEQFF TGCGCCAGCAGCTGGGCGGGGGATGCATACAATGAGCAGTTCTTC - TRBV5-1 TRBD2 TRBJ2-1
CASSLLPTTDTQYF TGTGCCAGCAGCTTATTACCGACAACAGATACGCAGTATTTT - TRBV11-1 - TRBJ2-3
CASSPDRVGGYTF TGTGCCAGCTCACCGGACAGGGTTGGTGGCTACACCTTC - TRBV18 TRBD1 TRBJ1-2
CASSPKPQRERTTDTQYF TGCGCCAGCAGCCCTAAACCGCAGCGGGAGCGAACCACAGATACGCAGTATTTT - TRBV5-1 TRBD2 TRBJ2-3
CATSNRAYEKLFF TGTGCCACCAGCAACAGGGCCTATGAAAAACTGTTTTTT - TRBV15 - TRBJ1-4
CASSLQGFSPLHF TGCGCCAGCAGCTTACAGGGTTTTTCACCCCTCCACTTT - TRBV5-1 - TRBJ1-6
CASSLGVPDTNYGYTF TGTGCCAGCAGCTTAGGGGTCCCGGACACCAACTATGGCTACACCTTC - TRBV7-9 - TRBJ1-2
CASSGLAGVGSYEQYF TGTGCCAGCTCGGGACTAGCGGGAGTTGGGTCCTACGAGCAGTACTTC - TRBV18 TRBD2 TRBJ2-7
CASSFGTSGYNEQFF TGTGCCAGCAGCTTCGGGACTAGCGGTTACAATGAGCAGTTCTTC - TRBV5-6 TRBD2 TRBJ2-1
CASSLARQGRVGTQYF TGTGCCAGCAGCTTAGCGCGTCAGGGGCGGGTGGGGACCCAGTACTTC few TRBV7-2 - TRBJ2-5
CASREDRPNTGELFF TGTGCCAGCAGGGAGGACAGACCGAACACCGGGGAGCTGTTTTTT - TRBV6-1 - TRBJ2-2
CASSSQPGTGGGYTF TGTGCCAGCAGCTCCCAGCCGGGGACAGGTGGCGGCTACACCTTC - TRBV7-2 TRBD1 TRBJ1-2
CASSDRGAGNEAFF TGCGCCAGCAGCGACAGGGGCGCGGGGAATGAAGCTTTCTTT - TRBV4-3 TRBD1 TRBJ1-1
CASSYRDSYEQYF TGTGCCAGCAGCTACCGGGACAGCTACGAGCAGTACTTC - TRBV7-7 TRBD1 TRBJ2-7
CASSEAYQGGVSISPLHF TGTGCCAGCAGTGAAGCGTATCAGGGTGGCGTTAGTATTTCACCCCTCCACTTT - TRBV6-1 - TRBJ1-6
CASSPLSGTSYEQYF TGTGCCAGCAGTCCACTTTCCGGGACTAGCTACGAGCAGTACTTC - TRBV28 TRBD2 TRBJ2-7
CASSVWQDNEQFF TGTGCCAGTAGTGTTTGGCAGGACAATGAGCAGTTCTTC - TRBV19 - TRBJ2-1
CASSVGTLSGAFF TGTGCCAGCAGCGTAGGGACTTTGTCGGGGGCTTTCTTT once TRBV9 - TRBJ1-1
CASSAGLASLGTQYF TGTGCCAGCAGCGCCGGACTAGCGTCACTTGGGACCCAGTACTTC - TRBV5-4 TRBD2 TRBJ2-5